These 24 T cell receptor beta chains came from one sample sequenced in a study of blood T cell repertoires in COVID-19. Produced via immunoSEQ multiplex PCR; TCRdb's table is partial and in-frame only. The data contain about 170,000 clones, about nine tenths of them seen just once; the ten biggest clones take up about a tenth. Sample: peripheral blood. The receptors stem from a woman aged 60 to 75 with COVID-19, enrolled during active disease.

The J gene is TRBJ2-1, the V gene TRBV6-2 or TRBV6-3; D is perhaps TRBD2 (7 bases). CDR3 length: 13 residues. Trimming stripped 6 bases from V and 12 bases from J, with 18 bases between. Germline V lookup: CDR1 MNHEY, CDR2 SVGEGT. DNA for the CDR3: TGTGCCAGCAGCTTCTGGGAGGGGGGAGGGCAGTTCTTC. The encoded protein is CASSFWEGGGQFF.

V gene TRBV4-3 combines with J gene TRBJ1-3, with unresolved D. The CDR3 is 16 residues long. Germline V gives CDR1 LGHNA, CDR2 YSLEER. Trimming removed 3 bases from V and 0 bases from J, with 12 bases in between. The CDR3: CASSHGGRDSGNTIYF. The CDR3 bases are TGCGCCAGCAGCCACGGCGGACGGGACTCTGGAAACACCATATATTTT.

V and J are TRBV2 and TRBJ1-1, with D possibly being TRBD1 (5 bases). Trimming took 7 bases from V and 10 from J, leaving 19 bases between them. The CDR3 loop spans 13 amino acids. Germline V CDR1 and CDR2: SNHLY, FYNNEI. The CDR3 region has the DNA TGTGCCAGCACCACGACACGGACACTGGGAGCTTTCTTT. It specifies CASTTTRTLGAFF.

This CDR3 reads CASSWGTGGSNQPQHF. The CDR3 DNA reads TGTGCCAGCAGCTGGGGGACGGGAGGGAGCAATCAGCCCCAGCATTTT. The gene calls are TRBV11-2 and TRBJ1-5; a weak D match, TRBD1 (5 bases). In germline, CDR1 is SGHAT, CDR2 FQNNGV. The CDR3 sequence is 16 residues long. Trimming shortened V by 4 bases and J by 1 base, and 14 bases separated the two germline ends.

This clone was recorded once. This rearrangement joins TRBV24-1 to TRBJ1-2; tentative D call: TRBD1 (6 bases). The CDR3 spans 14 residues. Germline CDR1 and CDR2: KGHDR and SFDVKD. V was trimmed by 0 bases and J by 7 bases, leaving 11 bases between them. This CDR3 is CATSDLTRGGGYTF. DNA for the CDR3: TGTGCCACCAGTGATTTGACCAGGGGTGGTGGCTACACCTTC.

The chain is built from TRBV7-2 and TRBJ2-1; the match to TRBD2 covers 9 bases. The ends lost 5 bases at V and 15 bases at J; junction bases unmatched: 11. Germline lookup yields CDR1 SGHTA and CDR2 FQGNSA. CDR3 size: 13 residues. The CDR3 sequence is CASSPLAGGPLFF. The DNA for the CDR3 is TGTGCCAGCAGCCCCCTTGCGGGAGGGCCGCTGTTCTTC.

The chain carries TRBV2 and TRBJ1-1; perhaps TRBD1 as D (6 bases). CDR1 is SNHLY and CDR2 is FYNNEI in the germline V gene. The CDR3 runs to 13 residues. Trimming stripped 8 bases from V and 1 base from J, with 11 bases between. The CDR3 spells CASSNRENTEAFF. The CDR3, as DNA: TGTGCCAGCTCAAACAGGGAGAACACTGAAGCTTTCTTT.

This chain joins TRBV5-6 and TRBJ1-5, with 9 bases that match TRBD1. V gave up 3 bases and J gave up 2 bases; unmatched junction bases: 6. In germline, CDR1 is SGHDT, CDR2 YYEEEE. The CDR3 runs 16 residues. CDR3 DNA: TGTGCCAGCAGCTCCGGGACAGGGTGGGGCAATCAGCCCCAGCATTTT. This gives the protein CASSSGTGWGNQPQHF.

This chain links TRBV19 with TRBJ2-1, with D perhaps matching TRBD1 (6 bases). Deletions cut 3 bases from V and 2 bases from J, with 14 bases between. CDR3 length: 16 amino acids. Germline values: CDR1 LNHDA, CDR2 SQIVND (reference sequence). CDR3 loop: CASSIWTEITYNEQFF. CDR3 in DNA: TGTGCCAGTAGTATTTGGACAGAGATCACCTACAATGAGCAGTTCTTC.

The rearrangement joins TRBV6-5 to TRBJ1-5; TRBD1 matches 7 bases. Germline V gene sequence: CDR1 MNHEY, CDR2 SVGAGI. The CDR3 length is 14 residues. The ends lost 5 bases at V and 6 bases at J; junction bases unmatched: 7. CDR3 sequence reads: CASSPGTVAQPQHF. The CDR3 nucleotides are TGTGCCAGCAGTCCCGGGACAGTTGCTCAGCCCCAGCATTTT.

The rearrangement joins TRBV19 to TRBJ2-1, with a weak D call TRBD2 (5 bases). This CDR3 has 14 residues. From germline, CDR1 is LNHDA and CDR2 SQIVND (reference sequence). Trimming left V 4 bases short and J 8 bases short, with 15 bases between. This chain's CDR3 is CASSTAPYSDEQFF. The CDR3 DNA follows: TGTGCCAGTAGTACCGCACCGTATAGCGATGAGCAGTTCTTC.

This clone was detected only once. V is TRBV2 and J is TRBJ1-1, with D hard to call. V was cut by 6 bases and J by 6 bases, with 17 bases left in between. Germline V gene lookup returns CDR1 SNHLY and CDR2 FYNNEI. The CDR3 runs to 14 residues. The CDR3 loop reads CASSASRADAEAFF. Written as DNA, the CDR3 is TGTGCCAGCAGCGCTAGCCGGGCTGACGCTGAAGCTTTCTTT.

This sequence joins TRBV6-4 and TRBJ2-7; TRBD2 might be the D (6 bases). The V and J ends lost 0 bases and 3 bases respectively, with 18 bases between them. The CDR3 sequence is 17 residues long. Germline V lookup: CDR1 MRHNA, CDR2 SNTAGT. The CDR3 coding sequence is TGTGCCAGCAGTGACTCGAGACCCAGCGGGCCAAACTACGAGCAGTACTTC. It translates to CASSDSRPSGPNYEQYF.

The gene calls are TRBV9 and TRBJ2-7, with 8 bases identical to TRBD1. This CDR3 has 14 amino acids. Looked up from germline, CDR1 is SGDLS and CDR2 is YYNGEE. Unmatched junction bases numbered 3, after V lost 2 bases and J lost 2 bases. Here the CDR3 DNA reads TGTGCCAGCAGCGTCGGACAGGGAGCCTACGAGCAGTACTTC. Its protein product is CASSVGQGAYEQYF.

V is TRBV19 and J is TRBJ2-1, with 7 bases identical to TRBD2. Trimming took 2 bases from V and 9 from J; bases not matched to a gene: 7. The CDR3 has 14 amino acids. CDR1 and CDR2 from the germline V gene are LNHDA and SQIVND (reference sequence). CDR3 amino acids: CASSIKAIAGEQFF. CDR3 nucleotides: TGTGCCAGTAGTATAAAGGCGATAGCGGGTGAGCAGTTCTTC.

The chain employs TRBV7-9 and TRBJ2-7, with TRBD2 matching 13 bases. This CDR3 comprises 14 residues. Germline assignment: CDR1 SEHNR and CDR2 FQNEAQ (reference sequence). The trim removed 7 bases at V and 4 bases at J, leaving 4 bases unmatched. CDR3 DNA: TGTGCCAGCACCAAACTAGCGGGGGGGTACGAGCAGTACTTC. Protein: CASTKLAGGYEQYF.

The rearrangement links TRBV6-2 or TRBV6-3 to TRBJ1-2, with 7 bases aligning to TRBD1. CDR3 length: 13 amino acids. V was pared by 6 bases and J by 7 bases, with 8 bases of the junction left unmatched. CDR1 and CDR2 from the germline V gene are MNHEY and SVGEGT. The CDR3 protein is CASSRGGGGGYTF. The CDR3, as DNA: TGTGCCAGCAGCCGAGGGGGCGGTGGTGGCTACACCTTC.

In DNA, the CDR3 is TGTGCACCATCGGCCCTCGACAGGGGGGTTTATTGGTCCTACGAGCAGTACTTC. Its protein product is CAPSALDRGVYWSYEQYF. V usage is TRBV12-2 and J usage is TRBJ2-7; the table's D call of TRBD1 was not tested on the DNA. TRBV12-2 is designated a pseudogene. The CDR3 runs to 18 residues.

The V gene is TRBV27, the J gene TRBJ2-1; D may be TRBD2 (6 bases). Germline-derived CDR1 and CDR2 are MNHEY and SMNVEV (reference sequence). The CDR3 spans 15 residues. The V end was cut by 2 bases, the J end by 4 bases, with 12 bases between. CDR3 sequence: CASSLAGRGYNEQFF. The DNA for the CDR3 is TGTGCCAGCAGTTTAGCGGGAAGGGGATACAATGAGCAGTTCTTC.

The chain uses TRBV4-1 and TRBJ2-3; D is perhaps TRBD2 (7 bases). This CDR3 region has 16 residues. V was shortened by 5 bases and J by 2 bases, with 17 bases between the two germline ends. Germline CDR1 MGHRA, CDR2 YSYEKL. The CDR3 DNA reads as TGCGCCAGCAGCTCGCGGGGGCGGGATCCCACAGATACGCAGTATTTT. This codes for CASSSRGRDPTDTQYF.

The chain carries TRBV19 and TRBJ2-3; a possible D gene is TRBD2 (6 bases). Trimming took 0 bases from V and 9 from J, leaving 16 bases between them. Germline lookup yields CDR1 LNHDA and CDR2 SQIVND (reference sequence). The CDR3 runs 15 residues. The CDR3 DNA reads TGTGCCAGTAGTATAGATTCCAGGGACTTAGGCACGCAGTATTTT. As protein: CASSIDSRDLGTQYF. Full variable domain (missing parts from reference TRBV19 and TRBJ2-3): DGGITQSPKYLFRKEGQNVTLSCEQNLNHDAMYWYRQDPGQGLRLIYYSQIVNDFQKGDIAEGYSVSREKKESFPLTVTSAQKNPTAFYLCASSIDSRDLGTQYFGPGTRLTVL.

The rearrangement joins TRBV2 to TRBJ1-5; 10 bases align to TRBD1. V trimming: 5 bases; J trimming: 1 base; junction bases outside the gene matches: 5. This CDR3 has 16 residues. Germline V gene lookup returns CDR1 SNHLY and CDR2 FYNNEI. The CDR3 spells CASSPQGQGSNQPQHF. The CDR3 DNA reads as TGTGCCAGCAGTCCTCAGGGACAGGGGAGCAATCAGCCCCAGCATTTT.

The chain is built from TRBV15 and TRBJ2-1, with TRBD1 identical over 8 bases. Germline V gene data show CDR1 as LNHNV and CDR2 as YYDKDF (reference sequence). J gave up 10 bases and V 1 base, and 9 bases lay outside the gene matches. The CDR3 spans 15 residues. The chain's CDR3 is CATSRGGQGIGEQFF. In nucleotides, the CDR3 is TGTGCCACCAGCAGAGGCGGACAGGGAATAGGGGAGCAGTTCTTC.

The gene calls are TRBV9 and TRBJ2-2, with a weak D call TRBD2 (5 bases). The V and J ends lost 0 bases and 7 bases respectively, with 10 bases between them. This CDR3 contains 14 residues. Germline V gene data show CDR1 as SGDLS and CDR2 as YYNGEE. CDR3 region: CASSVGGRSGELFF. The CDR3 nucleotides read TGTGCCAGCAGCGTAGGTGGGAGAAGCGGGGAGCTGTTTTTT.